This T cell receptor (beta chain) was identified during a study of cytomegalovirus exposure and HLA in healthy donors. Method: immunoSEQ multiplex PCR; TCRdb's copy keeps in-frame clones and lacks some. The sample lists about 54,000 clones; more than 70% were seen once. The CDR3 sequence is 13 residues long. Germline lookup yields CDR1 LNHDA and CDR2 SQIVND (reference sequence). V was clipped by 6 bases and J by 1 base, with 7 bases between them. This sequence originates from a woman younger than 30 in good health and CMV-seropositive. The V call is TRBV19, the J call TRBJ1-5; D is undetermined. The specimen was PBMCs. The CDR3: CASRAPSNQPQHF. DNA for the CDR3: TGTGCCAGTAGGGCCCCCAGCAATCAGCCCCAGCATTTT.